What follows are 18 T cell receptor beta chains derived from one specimen sequenced in a study of T cell changes during pregnancy in multiple sclerosis (dated by TCRdb to about 2019). The library was prepared using the immunoSEQ multiplex PCR assay. TCRdb obtained this table from immuneACCESS and retained in-frame rearrangements with V and J assigned. These tables miss some clones; where compared with another copy, unresolved V genes account for less than half of the shortfall, and the remainder is unexplained. This sample comprises 120,000 or so clones, 93% of them detected only once. The ten largest clones take up approximately 6.3% of the sample. The sequencing used peripheral blood, collected before pregnancy. Source of these receptors: a female donor with multiple sclerosis, enrolled in a pregnancy study.

This CDR3 reads CASSYPGQGARWTF. The DNA for the CDR3 is TGTGCCAGCAGCTATCCGGGACAGGGCGCAAGGTGGACCTTC. This rearrangement joins TRBV7-2 to TRBJ1-2, with 9 bases aligning to TRBD1. CDR3 size: 14 residues. The germline CDR1 and CDR2 sequences are SGHTA and FQGNSA. V was clipped by 4 bases and J by 14 bases; unmatched bases: 14.

A remark on this clone: The junction departs from germline at one end; a sequencing error may be responsible. The chain couples TRBV29-1 to TRBJ2-7; weak D call: TRBD2 (5 bases). Germline CDR1 SQVTM, CDR2 ANQGSEA. The CDR3 is 12 residues long. CDR3: CSVKEAGYEQYF. The CDR3 DNA is TGCAGCGTTAAAGAGGCGGGCTACGAGCAGTACTTC.

The rearrangement uses TRBV7-9 and TRBJ2-7, with a possible D match to TRBD1 (5 bases). Trimming cost V 1 base and J 5 bases, with 12 bases left between them. The length of the CDR3 is 14 residues. In germline, CDR1 is SEHNR, CDR2 FQNEAQ (reference sequence). The CDR3, as DNA: TGTGCCAGCAGCTTAGTCCAGGGTAGCCACGAGCAGTACTTC. Protein sequence: CASSLVQGSHEQYF.

This clone was detected only once. V gene TRBV5-1 combines with J gene TRBJ1-5; 7 nucleotides align to TRBD1. The CDR3 runs 15 residues. V shed 2 bases and J 8 bases; nucleotides not matched to a gene: 10. Germline V lookup: CDR1 SGHRS, CDR2 YFSETQ. For the CDR3, the DNA is TGCGCCAGCAGCTTAGGGGGCCGCCGCGAGGAGCCCCAGCATTTT. This translates into CASSLGGRREEPQHF. Together with reference TRBV5-1 and TRBJ1-5, the CDR3 gives the full variable domain: KAGVTQTPRYLIKTRGQQVTLSCSPISGHRSVSWYQQTPGQGLQFLFEYFSETQRNKGNFPGRFSGRQFSNSRSEMNVSTLELGDSALYLCASSLGGRREEPQHFGDGTRLSIL.

The chain carries TRBV7-9 and TRBJ1-6; 10 nucleotides line up with TRBD1. Losses at the gene ends were 5 bases for V and 10 bases for J; bases not matched to a gene: 8. CDR1 and CDR2 (germline): SEHNR, FQNEAQ (reference sequence). The CDR3 has 15 amino acids. The CDR3 nucleotides are TGTGCCAGCAGCCTCCCGGACAGGGGGGTATCACCCCTCCACTTT. It translates to CASSLPDRGVSPLHF.

V is TRBV5-6 and J is TRBJ2-3, with 11 bases matching TRBD2. V lost 0 bases and J lost 1; bases outside the gene matches: 1. The CDR3 sequence is 16 residues long. Germline values: CDR1 SGHDT, CDR2 YYEEEE. CDR3 protein: CASSLVTSGGTDTQYF. The DNA of the CDR3 is TGTGCCAGCAGCTTGGTGACTAGCGGGGGCACAGATACGCAGTATTTT.

J is TRBJ2-7 and V is TRBV7-9; 11 nucleotides line up with TRBD2. The V gene end was trimmed by 0 bases and the J gene end by 3 bases; junction bases not matched to a gene: 4. The CDR3 is made up of 16 amino acids. Germline values: CDR1 SEHNR, CDR2 FQNEAQ (reference sequence). CDR3 in DNA: TGTGCCAGCAGCTTAGCCCTAGCGGGGGGCCTCTACGAGCAGTACTTC. Protein product: CASSLALAGGLYEQYF.

In DNA form, the CDR3 reads TGTGCCAGCAGTGCCCCCACAGGGTCTGTTGCCTACGAGCAGTACTTC. Amino acid sequence: CASSAPTGSVAYEQYF. V gene TRBV6-1 combines with J gene TRBJ2-7, with D maybe TRBD1 (6 bases). The V gene's germline CDR1 is MNHNS and CDR2 SASEGT. This CDR3 contains 16 residues. V lost 4 bases and J lost 2, with 18 bases in between.

The chain couples TRBV14 to TRBJ2-3, with TRBD2 matching 10 bases. Germline V CDR1 and CDR2: SGHDN, FVKESK. V was pared by 4 bases and J by 4 bases, with 11 bases of the junction left unmatched. The CDR3 consists of 17 residues. Here the CDR3 reads CASSRTGTSEWSDTQYF. In DNA, the CDR3 is TGTGCCAGCAGCCGTACCGGGACTAGCGAATGGTCAGATACGCAGTATTTT.

The V and J genes are TRBV7-2 and TRBJ2-6; 8 bases are a match to TRBD2. This CDR3 spans 16 amino acids. The V gene's germline CDR1 is SGHTA and CDR2 FQGNSA. The trim removed 5 bases at V and 4 bases at J, leaving 7 bases unmatched. Here the CDR3 reads CASSRSGGAGANVLTF. As DNA, the CDR3 is TGTGCCAGCAGCCGTTCGGGAGGGGCCGGGGCCAACGTCCTGACTTTC.

This clone was counted a few times. The V and J genes are TRBV2 and TRBJ1-1, with 10 nucleotides matching TRBD1. The CDR3 loop spans 17 amino acids. Losses at the gene ends were 4 bases for V and 0 bases for J; bases not matched to a gene: 8. Germline lookup yields CDR1 SNHLY and CDR2 FYNNEI. CDR3 protein: CASSGTGGFSMNTEAFF. The CDR3 DNA reads TGTGCCAGCAGTGGGACAGGGGGGTTTTCCATGAACACTGAAGCTTTCTTT.

The rearrangement uses TRBV28 and TRBJ2-4; 10 positions agree with TRBD1. The CDR3 length is 16 residues. V dropped 6 bases and J dropped 1; count of bases not matched to a gene: 6. Per the germline V gene, CDR1 is MDHEN and CDR2 is SYDVKM. In DNA, the CDR3 is TGTGCCAGCAGAGAACGGGACAGGGGTGCCAAAAACATTCAGTACTTC. Its translation: CASRERDRGAKNIQYF.

The chain has TRBV19 and TRBJ1-2; 8 bases match TRBD1. Unmatched junction bases numbered 10, after V lost 2 bases and J lost 8 bases. The length of the CDR3 is 15 residues. From germline, CDR1 is LNHDA and CDR2 SQIVND (reference sequence). This chain's CDR3 is CASSITTGVFLGYTF. The CDR3 DNA reads TGTGCCAGTAGTATAACGACAGGGGTCTTCTTGGGCTACACCTTC.

The chain uses TRBV7-9 and TRBJ2-7; 8 bases match TRBD1. Germline CDR1 SEHNR, CDR2 FQNEAQ (reference sequence). The length of the CDR3 is 13 residues. V trimming: 4 bases; J trimming: 6 bases; junction bases outside the gene matches: 5. The CDR3 loop is CASSSDRGGEQYF. The CDR3 bases are TGTGCCAGCAGCTCAGACAGGGGAGGCGAGCAGTACTTC.

The J gene is TRBJ2-5, the V gene TRBV7-9, with TRBD2 identical over 7 bases. The germline V gene has CDR1 SEHNR and CDR2 FQNEAQ (reference sequence). The CDR3 contains 12 residues. The V and J ends lost 8 bases and 5 bases, in that order; junction bases with no gene match: 5. In DNA, the CDR3 is TGTGCCAGCGGCAGGGAGGGGGAGACCCAGTACTTC. Protein sequence: CASGREGETQYF.

V usage is TRBV21-1 and J usage is TRBJ1-5; the table's D call, TRBD1, was not checked against the DNA. TRBV21-1 is classified as a pseudogene. This CDR3 contains 19 residues. The CDR3 sequence is CASSKAHTNDRGVFQPQHF. The CDR3 DNA sequence: TGTGCCAGCAGCAAAGCGCACACGAATGACAGGGGGGTGTTTCAGCCCCAGCATTTT.

The genes are TRBV7-2 and TRBJ2-7; D uncertain. V was pared by 3 bases and J by 2 bases, with 2 bases between. CDR3 length: 11 amino acids. From germline, CDR1 is SGHTA and CDR2 FQGNSA. CDR3 protein: CASSFTYEQYF. The CDR3 DNA reads as TGTGCCAGCAGCTTCACCTACGAGCAGTACTTC.

This sequence joins TRBV14 and TRBJ1-1; unclear D gene. The germline gives CDR1 SGHDN, CDR2 FVKESK. The CDR3 contains 15 residues. The V gene lost 0 bases and the J gene lost 0 bases, with 8 bases spanning the gap. CDR3 nucleotide sequence: TGTGCCAGCAGCCAAGAGCGATCTATGAACACTGAAGCTTTCTTT. Its protein is CASSQERSMNTEAFF.